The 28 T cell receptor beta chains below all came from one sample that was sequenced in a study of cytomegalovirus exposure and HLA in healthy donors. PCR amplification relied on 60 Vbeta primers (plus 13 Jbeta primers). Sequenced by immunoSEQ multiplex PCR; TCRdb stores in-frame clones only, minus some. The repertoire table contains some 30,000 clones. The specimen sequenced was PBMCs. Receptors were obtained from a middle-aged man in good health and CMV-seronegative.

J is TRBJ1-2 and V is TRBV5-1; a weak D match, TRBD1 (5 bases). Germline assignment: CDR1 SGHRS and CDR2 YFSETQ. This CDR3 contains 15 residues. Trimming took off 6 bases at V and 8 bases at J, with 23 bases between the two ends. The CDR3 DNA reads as TGCGCCAGCAAAAGACAGTGGGATTCCAAGGAGGGCTACACCTTC. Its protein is CASKRQWDSKEGYTF.

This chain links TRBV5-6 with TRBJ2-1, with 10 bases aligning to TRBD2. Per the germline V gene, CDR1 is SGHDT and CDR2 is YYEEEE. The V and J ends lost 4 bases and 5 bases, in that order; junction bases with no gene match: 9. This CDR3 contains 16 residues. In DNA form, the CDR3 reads TGTGCCAGCAGCCTGGGAGGTCTAGCGGGAGACAATGAGCAGTTCTTC. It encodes CASSLGGLAGDNEQFF.

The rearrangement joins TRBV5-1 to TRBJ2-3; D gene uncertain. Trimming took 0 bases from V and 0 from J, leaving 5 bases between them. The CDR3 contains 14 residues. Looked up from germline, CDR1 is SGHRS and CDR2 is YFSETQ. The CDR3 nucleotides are TGCGCCAGCAGCTTGGTCGGGAGCACAGATACGCAGTATTTT. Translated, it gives CASSLVGSTDTQYF.

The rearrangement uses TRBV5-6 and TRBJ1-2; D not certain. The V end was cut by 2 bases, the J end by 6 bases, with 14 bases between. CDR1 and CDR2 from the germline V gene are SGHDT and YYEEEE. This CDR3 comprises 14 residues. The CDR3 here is CASSFRTRGNGYTF. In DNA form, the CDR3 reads TGTGCCAGCAGCTTTCGGACCAGAGGGAATGGCTACACCTTC.

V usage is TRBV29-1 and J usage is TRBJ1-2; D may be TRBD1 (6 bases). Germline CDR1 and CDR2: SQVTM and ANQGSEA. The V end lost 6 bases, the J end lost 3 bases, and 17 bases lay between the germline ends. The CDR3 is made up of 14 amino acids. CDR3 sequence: CSVETGGVDYGYTF. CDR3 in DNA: TGCAGCGTCGAGACGGGGGGCGTAGACTATGGCTACACCTTC.

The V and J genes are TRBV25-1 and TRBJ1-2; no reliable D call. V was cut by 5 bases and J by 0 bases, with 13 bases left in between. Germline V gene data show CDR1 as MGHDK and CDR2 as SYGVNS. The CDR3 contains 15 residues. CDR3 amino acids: CASSPPLGSNYGYTF. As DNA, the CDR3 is TGTGCCAGCAGTCCCCCCCTCGGGTCTAACTATGGCTACACCTTC.

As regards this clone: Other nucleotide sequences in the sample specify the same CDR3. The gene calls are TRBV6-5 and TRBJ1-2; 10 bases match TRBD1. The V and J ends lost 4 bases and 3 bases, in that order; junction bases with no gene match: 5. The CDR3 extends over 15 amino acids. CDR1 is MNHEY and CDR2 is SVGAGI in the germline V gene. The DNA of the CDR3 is TGTGCCAGCAGTTCCAGGACAGGGGGAGACTATGGCTACACCTTC. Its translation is CASSSRTGGDYGYTF.

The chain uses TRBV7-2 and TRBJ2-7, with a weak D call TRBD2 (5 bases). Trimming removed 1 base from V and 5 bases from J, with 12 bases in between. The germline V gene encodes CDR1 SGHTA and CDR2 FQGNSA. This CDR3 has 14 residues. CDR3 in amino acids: CASSLERVTDEQYF. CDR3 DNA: TGTGCCAGCAGCTTAGAGAGGGTTACCGACGAGCAGTACTTC.

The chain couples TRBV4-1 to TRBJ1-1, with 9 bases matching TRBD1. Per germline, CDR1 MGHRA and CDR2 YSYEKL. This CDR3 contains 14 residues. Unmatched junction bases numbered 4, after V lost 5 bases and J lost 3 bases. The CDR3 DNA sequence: TGCGCCAGCAGCTCGGGACAGGGACACACTGAAGCTTTCTTT. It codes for CASSSGQGHTEAFF.

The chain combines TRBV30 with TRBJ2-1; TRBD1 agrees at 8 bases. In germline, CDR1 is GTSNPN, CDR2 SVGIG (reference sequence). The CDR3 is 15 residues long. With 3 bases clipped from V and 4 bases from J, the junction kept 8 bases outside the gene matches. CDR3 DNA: TGTGCCTGGAGCTACGCAGGGGGCTCTTACAATGAGCAGTTCTTC. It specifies CAWSYAGGSYNEQFF.

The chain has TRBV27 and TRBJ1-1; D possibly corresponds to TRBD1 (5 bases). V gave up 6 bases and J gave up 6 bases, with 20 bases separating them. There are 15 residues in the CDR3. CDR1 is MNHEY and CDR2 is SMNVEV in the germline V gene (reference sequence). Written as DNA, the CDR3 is TGTGCCAGCAGGGGATGGACCGTCGCGGGGGCTGAAGCTTTCTTT. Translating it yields CASRGWTVAGAEAFF.

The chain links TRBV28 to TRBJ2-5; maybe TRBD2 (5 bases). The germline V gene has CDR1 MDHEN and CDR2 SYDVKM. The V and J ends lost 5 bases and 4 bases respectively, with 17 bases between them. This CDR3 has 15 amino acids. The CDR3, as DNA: TGTGCCAGCAGTCTCACTAGTGCAATTCGAGAGACCCAGTACTTC. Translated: CASSLTSAIRETQYF.

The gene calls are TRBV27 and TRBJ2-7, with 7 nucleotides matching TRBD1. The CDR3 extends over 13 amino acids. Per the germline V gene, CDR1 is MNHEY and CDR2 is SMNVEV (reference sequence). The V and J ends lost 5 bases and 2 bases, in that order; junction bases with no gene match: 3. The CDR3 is CASSHGQAYEQYF. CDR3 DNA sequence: TGTGCCAGCAGTCATGGACAGGCCTACGAGCAGTACTTC.

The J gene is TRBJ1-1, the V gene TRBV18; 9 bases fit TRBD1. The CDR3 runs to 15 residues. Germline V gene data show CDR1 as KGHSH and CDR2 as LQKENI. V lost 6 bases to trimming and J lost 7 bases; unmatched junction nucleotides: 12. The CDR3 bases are TGTGCCAGCTCCCCCCGGACAGGGGATGTTGGTGAAGCTTTCTTT. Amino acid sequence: CASSPRTGDVGEAFF.

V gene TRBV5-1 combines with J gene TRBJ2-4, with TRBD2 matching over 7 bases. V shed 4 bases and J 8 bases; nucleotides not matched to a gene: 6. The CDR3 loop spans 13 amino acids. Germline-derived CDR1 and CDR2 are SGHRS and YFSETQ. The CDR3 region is CASSLEAGHIQYF. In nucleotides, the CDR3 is TGCGCCAGCAGCCTGGAAGCGGGGCACATTCAGTACTTC. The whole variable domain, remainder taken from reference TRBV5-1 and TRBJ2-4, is KAGVTQTPRYLIKTRGQQVTLSCSPISGHRSVSWYQQTPGQGLQFLFEYFSETQRNKGNFPGRFSGRQFSNSRSEMNVSTLELGDSALYLCASSLEAGHIQYFGAGTRLSVL.

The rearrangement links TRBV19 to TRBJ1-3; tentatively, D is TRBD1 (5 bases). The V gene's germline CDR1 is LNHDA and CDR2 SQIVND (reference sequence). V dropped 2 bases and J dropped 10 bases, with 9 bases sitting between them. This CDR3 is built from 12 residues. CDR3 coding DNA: TGTGCCAGTAGTATACAGGGAGGAACCATATATTTT. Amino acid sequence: CASSIQGGTIYF. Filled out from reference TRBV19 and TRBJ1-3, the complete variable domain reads DGGITQSPKYLFRKEGQNVTLSCEQNLNHDAMYWYRQDPGQGLRLIYYSQIVNDFQKGDIAEGYSVSREKKESFPLTVTSAQKNPTAFYLCASSIQGGTIYFGEGSWLTVV.

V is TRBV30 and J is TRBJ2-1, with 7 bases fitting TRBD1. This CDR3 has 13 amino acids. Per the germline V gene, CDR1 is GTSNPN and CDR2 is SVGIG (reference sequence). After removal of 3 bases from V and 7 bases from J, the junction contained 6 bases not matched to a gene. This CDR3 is CAWSRQGPNEQFF. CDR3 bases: TGTGCCTGGAGCAGACAGGGTCCGAATGAGCAGTTCTTC.

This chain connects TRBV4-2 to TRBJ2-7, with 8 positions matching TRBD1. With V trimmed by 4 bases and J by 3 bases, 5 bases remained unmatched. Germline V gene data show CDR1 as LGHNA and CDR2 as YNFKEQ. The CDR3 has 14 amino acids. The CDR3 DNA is TGTGCCAGCAGCCTCGACAGGGGAGGCTACGAGCAGTACTTC. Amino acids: CASSLDRGGYEQYF.

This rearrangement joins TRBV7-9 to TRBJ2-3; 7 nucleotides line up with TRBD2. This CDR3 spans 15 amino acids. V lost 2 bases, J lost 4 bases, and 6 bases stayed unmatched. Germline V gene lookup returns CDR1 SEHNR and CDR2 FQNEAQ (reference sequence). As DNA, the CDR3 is TGTGCCAGCAGCTTAAGACTAGCTTCGGCAGATACGCAGTATTTT. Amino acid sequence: CASSLRLASADTQYF.

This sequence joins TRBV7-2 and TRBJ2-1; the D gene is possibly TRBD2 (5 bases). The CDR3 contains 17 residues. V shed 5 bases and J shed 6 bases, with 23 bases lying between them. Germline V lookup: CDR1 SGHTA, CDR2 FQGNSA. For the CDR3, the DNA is TGTGCCAGCAGCCTCCGGTATCTCGGGAAAGATCGCAATGAGCAGTTCTTC. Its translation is CASSLRYLGKDRNEQFF. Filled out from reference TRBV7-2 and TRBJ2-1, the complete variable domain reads GAGVSQSPSNKVTEKGKDVELRCDPISGHTALYWYRQSLGQGLEFLIYFQGNSAPDKSGLPSDRFSAERTGGSVSTLTIQRTQQEDSAVYLCASSLRYLGKDRNEQFFGPGTRLTVL.

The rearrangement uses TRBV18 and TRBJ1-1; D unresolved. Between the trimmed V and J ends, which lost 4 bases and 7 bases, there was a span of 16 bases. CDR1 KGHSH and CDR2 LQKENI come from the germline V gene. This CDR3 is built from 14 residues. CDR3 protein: CASSLVSRISEAFF. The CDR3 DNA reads TGTGCCAGCTCACTGGTGTCCCGAATCAGTGAAGCTTTCTTT.

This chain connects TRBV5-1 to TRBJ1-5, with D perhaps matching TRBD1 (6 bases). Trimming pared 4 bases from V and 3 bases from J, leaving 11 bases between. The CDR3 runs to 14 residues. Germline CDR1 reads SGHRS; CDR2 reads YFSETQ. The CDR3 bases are TGCGCCAGCAGCGAAGGACAGATCAATCAGCCCCAGCATTTT. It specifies CASSEGQINQPQHF.

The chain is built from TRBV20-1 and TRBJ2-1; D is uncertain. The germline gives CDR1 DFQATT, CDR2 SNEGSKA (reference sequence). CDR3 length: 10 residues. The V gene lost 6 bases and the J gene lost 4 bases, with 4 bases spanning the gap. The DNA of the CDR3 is TGCAGTGCCCTATACAATGAGCAGTTCTTC. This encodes CSALYNEQFF.

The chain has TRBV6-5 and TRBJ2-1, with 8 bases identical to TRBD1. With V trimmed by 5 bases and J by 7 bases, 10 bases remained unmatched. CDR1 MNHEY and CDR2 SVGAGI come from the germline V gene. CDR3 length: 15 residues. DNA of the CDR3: TGTGCCAGCAGTCTGGACAGGGCTAATGGGAATGAGCAGTTCTTC. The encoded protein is CASSLDRANGNEQFF.

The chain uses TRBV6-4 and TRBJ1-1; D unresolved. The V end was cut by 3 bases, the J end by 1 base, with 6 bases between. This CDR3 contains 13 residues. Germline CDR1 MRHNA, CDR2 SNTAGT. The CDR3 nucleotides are TGTGCCAGCAGTGAGGCAGAGAACACTGAAGCTTTCTTT. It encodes CASSEAENTEAFF.

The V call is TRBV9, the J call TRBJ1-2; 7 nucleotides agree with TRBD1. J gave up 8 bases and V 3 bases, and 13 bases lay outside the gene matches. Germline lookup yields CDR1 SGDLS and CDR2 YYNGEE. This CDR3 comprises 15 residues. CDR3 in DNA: TGTGCCAGCAGCGAGGGGGCCTACGATTTTGGGGGCTACACCTTC. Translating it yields CASSEGAYDFGGYTF. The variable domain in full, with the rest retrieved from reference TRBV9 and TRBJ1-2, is DSGVTQTPKHLITATGQRVTLRCSPRSGDLSVYWYQQSLDQGLQFLIQYYNGEERAKGNILERFSAQQFPDLHSELNLSSLELGDSALYFCASSEGAYDFGGYTFGSGTRLTVV.

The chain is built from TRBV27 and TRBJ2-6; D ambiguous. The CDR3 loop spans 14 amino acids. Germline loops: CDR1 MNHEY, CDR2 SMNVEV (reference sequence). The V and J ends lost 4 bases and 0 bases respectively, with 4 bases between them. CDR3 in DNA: TGTGCCAGCAGTTCCAGCTCTGGGGCCAACGTCCTGACTTTC. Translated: CASSSSSGANVLTF. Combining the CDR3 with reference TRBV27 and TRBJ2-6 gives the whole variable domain EAQVTQNPRYLITVTGKKLTVTCSQNMNHEYMSWYRQDPGLGLRQIYYSMNVEVTDKGDVPEGYKVSRKEKRNFPLILESPSPNQTSLYFCASSSSSGANVLTFGAGSRLTVL.

CDR3 amino acids: CASSRQGPNYGYTF. The DNA for the CDR3 is TGTGCCAGCAGCCGACAGGGGCCTAACTATGGCTACACCTTC. The gene calls are TRBV5-4 and TRBJ1-2, with TRBD1 identical over 8 bases. V was clipped by 4 bases and J by 0 bases; unmatched bases: 2. The CDR3 extends over 14 amino acids. Germline values: CDR1 SGHNT, CDR2 YYREEE (reference sequence).